This section outlines one TCR beta chain sequence together with its context. This sample is part of a study of identical twins. It was template switching that added a universal primer site, and there were unique molecular identifiers on the cDNA. TCRdb fed the 5' RACE reads into MiXCR, producing one record per CDR3 protein. This table has around 1.7 million distinct CDR3 sequences, around a third appearing once. Trimming left V 2 bases short and J 1 base short, with 8 bases between. Germline V gives CDR1 LNHDA, CDR2 SQIVND (reference sequence). The CDR3 loop spans 14 amino acids. The receptor was isolated from a newborn girl in good health. Sequencing was done on a sample of cord blood. The chain joins TRBV19 to TRBJ1-1; D gene uncertain. The CDR3 protein is CASSITAGNTEAFF. CDR3 bases: TGTGCCAGTAGTATAACGGCAGGGAACACTGAAGCTTTCTTT.